The present TCR beta chain was sequenced within a study of T cell responses to AZD1222 COVID-19 vaccine (dated by TCRdb to about 2021). Looking at the study overall: Because spike-specific TCR depth and breadth did not differ between the two schedules, AZD1222 recipients who got a second dose at roughly 4 weeks were pooled with those who got a second dose at roughly 12 weeks. A total of 230 to 250 trial participants underwent TCR sequencing, of whom nearly 210 received two doses of AZD1222 and about 26 received two doses of the MenACWY control vaccine. Trial participants were enrolled into age subgroups of 18-55, 56-69 and 70-plus years, which contained approximately 150, 28 and 58 TCR-sequenced participants, respectively. Beyond this particular receptor, the publication reports: Vaccine-associated CD4 TCRs spanned the whole spike protein, with dominant responses in regions 160-218 and 743-854. In the small 56-69-year group, the increase in depth fell short of significance, most likely because of low power. Participants were mostly white British, with more females than males. The authors suggested clonal diversity may have been underestimated. Reportedly, almost half of the unique spike-specific TCRs recognized epitopes lying outside the regions that are mutated in the B.1.351 and B.1.1.7 variants. Only six or seven AZD1222 recipients were SARS-CoV-2 seropositive at baseline, limiting conclusions about previously exposed vaccinees. No day 14 peak-response samples were available, so repertoires were characterized only after the peak T cell response. Spike-specific TCR breadth and depth rose significantly after two AZD1222 doses compared with day 0 and with MenACWY recipients.

This clone was seen only once. Which antigen it targets is not known. No clone much larger than this one lies a single base away; base qualities are absent. The CDR3 regions of human TCRbeta chains were analyzed by immunosequencing. In the source study's methods: TCRs in the repertoires were matched against a reference library of SARS-CoV-2-specific TCRs that had been generated with the MIRA antigen-specificity platform. Breadth meant the fraction of unique TCRs that were SARS-CoV-2-associated, whereas depth meant the fraction of total T cells that were SARS-CoV-2-associated. Using the MIRA data, each spike-specific TCR was assigned both to the spike region to which the TCR was reactive and to a CD4 or CD8 class. Log10-transformed breadth and depth values were compared by one-way ANOVA with Sidak's multiple comparisons tests. TCRdb mirrors the immuneACCESS table, restricted to in-frame sequences. Some clones are absent from its copies; in checked studies, under half trace to an unresolved V gene, and the reason for the others is unknown. V and J calls and clone size are given by that table; D and trimming were obtained from the DNA. The sample records about 120,000 clones, over 75% of which are singletons. Together, the top ten hold approximately 3.5% of the sample.

The intended sense of this specimen's time point label: baseline before first vaccination. Vaccinee samples came from UK trials COV001 and COV002, including a single-blind randomized controlled phase 2/3 trial of AZD1222 (ChAdOx1 nCoV-19) in healthy adults. Trial participant PBMC samples were collected at day 0 and day 28 after the second dose for TCRbeta chain sequencing. The CDR3 has 11 amino acids, counting the end cysteine and phenylalanine. The CDR3 DNA has 33 bases and is translated from base 1. V is clipped by 2 bases and J by 5 bases, and the sequence between their germline boundaries is 2 bases long. As encoded in the germline V gene, CDR1 is MNHEY while CDR2 is SVGAGI.

The clonotype was recovered from an adult in good health. The specimen was peripheral blood, collected on day 0 of AZD1222 vaccination. The chain is assembled from TRBV6-5 and TRBJ2-3; no confident D gene assignment can be made. In nucleotide form, the sequence is TGTGCCAGCAGTTACGAAGATACGCAGTATTTT. This translates into CASSYEDTQYF.